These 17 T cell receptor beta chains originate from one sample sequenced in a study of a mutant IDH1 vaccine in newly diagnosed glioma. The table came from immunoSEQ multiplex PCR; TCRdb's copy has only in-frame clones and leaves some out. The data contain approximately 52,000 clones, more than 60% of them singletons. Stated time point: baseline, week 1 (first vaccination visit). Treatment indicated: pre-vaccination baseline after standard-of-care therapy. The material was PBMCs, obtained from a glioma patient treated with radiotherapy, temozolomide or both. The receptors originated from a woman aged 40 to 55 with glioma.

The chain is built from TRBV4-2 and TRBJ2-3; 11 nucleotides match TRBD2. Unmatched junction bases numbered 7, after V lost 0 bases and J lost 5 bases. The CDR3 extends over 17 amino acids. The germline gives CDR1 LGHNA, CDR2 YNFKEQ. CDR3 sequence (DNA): TGTGCCAGCAGCCAAGATAGTAGCGGGGGGGCGAGAGATACGCAGTATTTT. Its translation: CASSQDSSGGARDTQYF.

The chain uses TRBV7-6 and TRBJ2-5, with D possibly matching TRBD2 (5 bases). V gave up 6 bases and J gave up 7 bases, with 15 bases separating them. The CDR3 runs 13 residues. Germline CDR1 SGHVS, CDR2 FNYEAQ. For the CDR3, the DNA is TGTGCCAGCAGTTCGGGGATTAGTGGGACCCAGTACTTC. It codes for CASSSGISGTQYF.

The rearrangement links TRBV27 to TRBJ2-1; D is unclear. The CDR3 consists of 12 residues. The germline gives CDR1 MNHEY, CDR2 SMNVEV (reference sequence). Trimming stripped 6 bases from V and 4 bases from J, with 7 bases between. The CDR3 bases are TGTGCCAGCAGAGAGATGTACAATGAGCAGTTCTTC. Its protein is CASREMYNEQFF.

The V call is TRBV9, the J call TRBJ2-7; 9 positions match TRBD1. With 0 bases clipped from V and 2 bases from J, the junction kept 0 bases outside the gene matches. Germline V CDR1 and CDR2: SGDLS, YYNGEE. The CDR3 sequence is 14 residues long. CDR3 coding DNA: TGTGCCAGCAGCGTAGGGACAGGGGCCTACGAGCAGTACTTC. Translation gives CASSVGTGAYEQYF.

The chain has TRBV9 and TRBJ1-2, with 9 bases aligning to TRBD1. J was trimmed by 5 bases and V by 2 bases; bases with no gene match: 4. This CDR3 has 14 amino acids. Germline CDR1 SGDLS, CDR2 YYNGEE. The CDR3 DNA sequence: TGTGCCAGCAGCGTTGGGACAGGGCCTTATGGCTACACCTTC. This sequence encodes CASSVGTGPYGYTF.

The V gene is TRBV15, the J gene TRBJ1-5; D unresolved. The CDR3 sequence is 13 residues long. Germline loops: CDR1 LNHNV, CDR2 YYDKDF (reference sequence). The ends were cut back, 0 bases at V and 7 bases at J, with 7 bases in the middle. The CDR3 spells CATSRDGVQPQHF. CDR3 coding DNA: TGTGCCACCAGCAGAGATGGGGTACAGCCCCAGCATTTT. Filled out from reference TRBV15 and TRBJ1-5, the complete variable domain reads DAMVIQNPRYQVTQFGKPVTLSCSQTLNHNVMYWYQQKSSQAPKLLFHYYDKDFNNEADTPDNFQSRRPNTSFCFLDIRSPGLGDTAMYLCATSRDGVQPQHFGDGTRLSIL.

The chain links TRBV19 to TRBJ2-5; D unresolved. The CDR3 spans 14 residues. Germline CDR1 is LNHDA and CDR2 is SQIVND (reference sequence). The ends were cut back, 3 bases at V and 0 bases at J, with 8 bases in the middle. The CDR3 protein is CASSISRDQETQYF. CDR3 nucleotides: TGTGCCAGTAGTATTTCCCGGGACCAAGAGACCCAGTACTTC. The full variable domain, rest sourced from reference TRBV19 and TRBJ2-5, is DGGITQSPKYLFRKEGQNVTLSCEQNLNHDAMYWYRQDPGQGLRLIYYSQIVNDFQKGDIAEGYSVSREKKESFPLTVTSAQKNPTAFYLCASSISRDQETQYFGPGTRLLVL.

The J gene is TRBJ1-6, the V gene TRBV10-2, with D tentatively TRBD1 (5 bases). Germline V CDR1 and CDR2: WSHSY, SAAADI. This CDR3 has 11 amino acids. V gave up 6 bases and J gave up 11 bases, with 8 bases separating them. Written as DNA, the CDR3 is TGCGCCAGCAGGCAGGGAGCACCCCTCCACTTT. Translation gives CASRQGAPLHF.

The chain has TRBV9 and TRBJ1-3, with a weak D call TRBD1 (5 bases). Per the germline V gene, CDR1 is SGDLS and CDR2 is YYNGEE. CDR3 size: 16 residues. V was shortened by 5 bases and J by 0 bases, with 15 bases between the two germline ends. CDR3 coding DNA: TGTGCCAGCAGTGTTCGAGGGGATAGCTCTGGAAACACCATATATTTT. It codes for CASSVRGDSSGNTIYF.

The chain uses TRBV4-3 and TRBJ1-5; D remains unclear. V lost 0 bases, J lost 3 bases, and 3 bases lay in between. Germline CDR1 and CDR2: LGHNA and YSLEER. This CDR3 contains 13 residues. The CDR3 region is CASSQDPNQPQHF. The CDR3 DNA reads TGCGCCAGCAGCCAAGATCCCAATCAGCCCCAGCATTTT.

The DNA of the CDR3 is TGTGCCAGCAGCCGATCCTGGACAGGGGGTTCTGAAGCTTTCTTT. It codes for CASSRSWTGGSEAFF. The chain has TRBV5-6 and TRBJ1-1, with TRBD1 identical over 10 bases. Germline values: CDR1 SGHDT, CDR2 YYEEEE. The V segment lost 4 bases and the J segment 6 bases; nucleotides outside the gene matches: 9. The CDR3 has 15 residues. Drawing the rest from reference TRBV5-6 and TRBJ1-1, the complete variable domain is DAGVTQSPTHLIKTRGQQVTLRCSPKSGHDTVSWYQQALGQGPQFIFQYYEEEERQRGNFPDRFSGHQFPNYSSELNVNALLLGDSALYLCASSRSWTGGSEAFFGQGTRLTVV.

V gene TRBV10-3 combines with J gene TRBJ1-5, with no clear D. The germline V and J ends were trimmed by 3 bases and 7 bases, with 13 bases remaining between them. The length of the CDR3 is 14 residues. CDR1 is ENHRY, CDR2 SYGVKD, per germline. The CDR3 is CAISDPSGEQPQHF. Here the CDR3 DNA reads TGTGCCATCAGTGACCCCTCGGGCGAGCAGCCCCAGCATTTT.

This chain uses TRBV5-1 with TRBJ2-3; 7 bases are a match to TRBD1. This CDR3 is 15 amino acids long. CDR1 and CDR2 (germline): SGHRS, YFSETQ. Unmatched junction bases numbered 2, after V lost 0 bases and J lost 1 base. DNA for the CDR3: TGCGCCAGCAGCTTGGACAGGGGAGGCACAGATACGCAGTATTTT. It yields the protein CASSLDRGGTDTQYF.

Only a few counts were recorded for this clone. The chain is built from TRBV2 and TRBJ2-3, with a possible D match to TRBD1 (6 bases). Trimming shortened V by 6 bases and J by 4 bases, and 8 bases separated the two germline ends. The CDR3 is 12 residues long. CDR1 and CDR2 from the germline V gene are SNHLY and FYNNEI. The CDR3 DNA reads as TGTGCCAGCAGATGGGGGCCAGATACGCAGTATTTT. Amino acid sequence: CASRWGPDTQYF.

The CDR3 spells CASSQLGLAGQNTGELFF. The CDR3 DNA is TGTGCCAGCTCCCAGTTGGGGCTAGCGGGGCAGAACACCGGGGAGCTGTTTTTT. V usage is TRBV18 and J usage is TRBJ2-2; 9 positions agree with TRBD2. Unmatched junction bases numbered 12, after V lost 6 bases and J lost 1 base. This CDR3 has 18 amino acids. Germline-derived CDR1 and CDR2 are KGHSH and LQKENI.

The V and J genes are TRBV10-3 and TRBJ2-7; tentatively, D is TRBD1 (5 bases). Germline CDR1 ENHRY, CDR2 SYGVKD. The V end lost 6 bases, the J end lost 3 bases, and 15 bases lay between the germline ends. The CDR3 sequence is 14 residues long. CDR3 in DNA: TGTGCCATCAGCCGGGCTAAAGGGGACTACGAGCAGTACTTC. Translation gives CAISRAKGDYEQYF.

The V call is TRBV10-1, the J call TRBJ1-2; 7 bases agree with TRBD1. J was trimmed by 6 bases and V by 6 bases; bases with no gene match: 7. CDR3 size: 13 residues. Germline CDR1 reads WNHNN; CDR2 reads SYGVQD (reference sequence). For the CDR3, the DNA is TGCGCCAGCAGCGCTACAGGGGTACATGGCTACACCTTC. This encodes CASSATGVHGYTF.